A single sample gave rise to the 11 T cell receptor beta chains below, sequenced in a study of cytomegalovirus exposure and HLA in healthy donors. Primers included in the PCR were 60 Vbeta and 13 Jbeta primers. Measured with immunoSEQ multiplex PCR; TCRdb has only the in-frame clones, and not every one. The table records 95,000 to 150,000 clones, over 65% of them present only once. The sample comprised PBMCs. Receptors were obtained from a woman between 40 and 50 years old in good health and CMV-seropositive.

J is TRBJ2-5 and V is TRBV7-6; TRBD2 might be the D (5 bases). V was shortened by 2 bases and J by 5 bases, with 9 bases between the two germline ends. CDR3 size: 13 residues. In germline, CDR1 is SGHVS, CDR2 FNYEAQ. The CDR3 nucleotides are TGTGCCAGCAGCTTATTCACGGGGGAGACCCAGTACTTC. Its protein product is CASSLFTGETQYF.

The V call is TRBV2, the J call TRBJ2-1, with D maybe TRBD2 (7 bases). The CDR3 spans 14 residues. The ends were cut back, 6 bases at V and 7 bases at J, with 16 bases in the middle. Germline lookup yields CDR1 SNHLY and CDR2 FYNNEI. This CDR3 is CASRGGQPGNEQFF. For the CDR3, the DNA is TGTGCCAGCAGGGGGGGGCAGCCTGGGAATGAGCAGTTCTTC.

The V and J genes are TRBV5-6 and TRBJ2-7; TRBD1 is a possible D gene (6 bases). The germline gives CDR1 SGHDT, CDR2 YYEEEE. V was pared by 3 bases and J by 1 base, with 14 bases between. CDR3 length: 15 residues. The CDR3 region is CASSYREFGSYEQYF. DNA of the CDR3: TGTGCCAGCAGCTACAGGGAATTTGGGTCCTACGAGCAGTACTTC. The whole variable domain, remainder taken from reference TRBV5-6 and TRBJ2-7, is DAGVTQSPTHLIKTRGQQVTLRCSPKSGHDTVSWYQQALGQGPQFIFQYYEEEERQRGNFPDRFSGHQFPNYSSELNVNALLLGDSALYLCASSYREFGSYEQYFGPGTRLTVT.

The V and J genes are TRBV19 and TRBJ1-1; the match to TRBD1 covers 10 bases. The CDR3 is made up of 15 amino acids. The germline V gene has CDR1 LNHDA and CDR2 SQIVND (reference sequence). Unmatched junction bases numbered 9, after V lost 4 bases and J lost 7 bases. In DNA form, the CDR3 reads TGTGCCAGTAGTACCCCGGACAGGGGGGATAGTGAAGCTTTCTTT. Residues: CASSTPDRGDSEAFF.

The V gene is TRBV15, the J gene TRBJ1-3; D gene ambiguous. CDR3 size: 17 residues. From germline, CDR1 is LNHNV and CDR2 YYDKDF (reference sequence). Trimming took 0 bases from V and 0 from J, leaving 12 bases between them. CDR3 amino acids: CATSRDQGATSGNTIYF. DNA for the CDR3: TGTGCCACCAGCAGAGATCAAGGAGCAACCTCTGGAAACACCATATATTTT.

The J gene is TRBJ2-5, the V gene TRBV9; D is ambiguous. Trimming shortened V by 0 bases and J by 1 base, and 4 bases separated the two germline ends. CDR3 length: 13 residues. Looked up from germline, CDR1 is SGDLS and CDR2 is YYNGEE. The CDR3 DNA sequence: TGTGCCAGCAGCGTAGGGCCCCAAGAGACCCAGTACTTC. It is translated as CASSVGPQETQYF.

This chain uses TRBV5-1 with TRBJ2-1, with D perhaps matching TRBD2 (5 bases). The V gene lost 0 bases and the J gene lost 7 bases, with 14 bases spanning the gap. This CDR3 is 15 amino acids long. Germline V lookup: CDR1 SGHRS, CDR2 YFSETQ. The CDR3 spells CASSLAVSTGNEQFF. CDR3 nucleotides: TGCGCCAGCAGCTTGGCCGTCTCGACGGGAAATGAGCAGTTCTTC.

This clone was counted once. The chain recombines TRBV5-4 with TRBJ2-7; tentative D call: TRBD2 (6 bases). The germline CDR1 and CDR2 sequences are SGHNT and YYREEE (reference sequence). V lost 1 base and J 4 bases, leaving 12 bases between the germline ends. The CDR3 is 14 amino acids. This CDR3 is CASSLSGPRYEQYF. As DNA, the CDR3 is TGTGCCAGCAGCTTGAGCGGGCCACGTTACGAGCAGTACTTC.

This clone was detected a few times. The CDR3 DNA reads as TGTGCCAGCAGCACGGGACTAGCGGGACCCCTCAATGAGCAGTTCTTC. It specifies CASSTGLAGPLNEQFF. The chain joins TRBV5-6 to TRBJ2-1; 13 nucleotides align to TRBD2. Trimming removed 4 bases from V and 6 bases from J; junction bases left unmatched: 7. The germline gives CDR1 SGHDT, CDR2 YYEEEE. CDR3 length: 16 residues.

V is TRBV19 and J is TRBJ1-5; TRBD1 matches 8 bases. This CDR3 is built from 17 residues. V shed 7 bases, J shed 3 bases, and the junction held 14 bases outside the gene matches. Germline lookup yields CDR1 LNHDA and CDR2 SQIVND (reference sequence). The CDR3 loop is CASTWTGPASDNQPQHF. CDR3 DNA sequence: TGTGCCAGTACTTGGACAGGGCCGGCGAGTGACAATCAGCCCCAGCATTTT.

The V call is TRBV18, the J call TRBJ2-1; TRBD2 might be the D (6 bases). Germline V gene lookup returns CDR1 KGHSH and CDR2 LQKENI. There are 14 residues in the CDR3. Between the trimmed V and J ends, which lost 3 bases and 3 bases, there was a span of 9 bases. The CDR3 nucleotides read TGTGCCAGCTCACCGGCGGGGAGCTACAATGAGCAGTTCTTC. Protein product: CASSPAGSYNEQFF.